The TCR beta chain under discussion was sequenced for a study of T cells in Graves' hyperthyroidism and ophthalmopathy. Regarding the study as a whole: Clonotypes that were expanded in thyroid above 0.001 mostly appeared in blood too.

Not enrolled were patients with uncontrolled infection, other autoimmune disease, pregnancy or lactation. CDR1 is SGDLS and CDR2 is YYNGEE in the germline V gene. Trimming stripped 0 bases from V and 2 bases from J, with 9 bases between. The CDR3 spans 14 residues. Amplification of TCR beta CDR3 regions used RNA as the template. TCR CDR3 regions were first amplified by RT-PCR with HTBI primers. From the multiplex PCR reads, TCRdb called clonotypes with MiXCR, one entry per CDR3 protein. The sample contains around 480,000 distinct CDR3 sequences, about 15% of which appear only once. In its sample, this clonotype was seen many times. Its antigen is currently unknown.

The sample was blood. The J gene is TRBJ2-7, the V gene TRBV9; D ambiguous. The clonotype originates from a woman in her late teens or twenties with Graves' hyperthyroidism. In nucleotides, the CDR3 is TGTGCCAGCAGCGTAGGTCCGGAAGCCTACGAGCAGTACTTC. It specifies CASSVGPEAYEQYF.